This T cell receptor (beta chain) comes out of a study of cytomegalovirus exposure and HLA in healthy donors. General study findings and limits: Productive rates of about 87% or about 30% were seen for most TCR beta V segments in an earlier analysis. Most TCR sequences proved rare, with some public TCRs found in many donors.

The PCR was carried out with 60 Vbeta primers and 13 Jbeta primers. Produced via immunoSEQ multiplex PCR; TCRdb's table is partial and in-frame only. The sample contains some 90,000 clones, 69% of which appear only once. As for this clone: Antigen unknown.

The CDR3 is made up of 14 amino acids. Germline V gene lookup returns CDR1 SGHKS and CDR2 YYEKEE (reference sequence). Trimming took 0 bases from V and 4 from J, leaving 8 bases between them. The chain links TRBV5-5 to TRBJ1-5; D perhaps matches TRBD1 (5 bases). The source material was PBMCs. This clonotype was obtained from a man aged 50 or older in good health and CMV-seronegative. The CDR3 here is CASSLAAGNQPQHF. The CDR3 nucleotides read TGTGCCAGCAGCTTGGCAGCAGGGAATCAGCCCCAGCATTTT.